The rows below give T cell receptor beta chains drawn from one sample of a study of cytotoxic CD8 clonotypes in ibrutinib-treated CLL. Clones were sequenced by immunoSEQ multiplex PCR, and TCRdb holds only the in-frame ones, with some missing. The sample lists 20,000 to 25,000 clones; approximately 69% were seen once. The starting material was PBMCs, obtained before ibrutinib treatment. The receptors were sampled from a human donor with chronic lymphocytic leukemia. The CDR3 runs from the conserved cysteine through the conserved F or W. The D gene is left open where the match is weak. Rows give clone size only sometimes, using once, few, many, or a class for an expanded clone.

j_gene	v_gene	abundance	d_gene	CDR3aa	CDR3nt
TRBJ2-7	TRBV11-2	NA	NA	CASSLGAGLDEQYF	TGTGCCAGCAGCTTGGGGGCAGGTTTGGACGAGCAGTACTTC
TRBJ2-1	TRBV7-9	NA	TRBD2	CASSFPGLAGLNEQFF	TGTGCCAGCAGCTTCCCGGGACTAGCGGGATTAAATGAGCAGTTCTTC
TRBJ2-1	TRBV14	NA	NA	CASSQVRLSEQFF	TGTGCCAGCAGCCAAGTTAGGTTATCTGAGCAGTTCTTC
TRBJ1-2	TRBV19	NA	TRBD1	CASSTLGGGQGNYGYTF	TGTGCCAGTAGTACTCTCGGCGGGGGACAGGGGAACTATGGCTACACCTTC
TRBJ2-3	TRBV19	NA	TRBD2	CASSPHPPGLAGNTDTQYF	TGTGCCAGTAGTCCTCACCCACCGGGACTAGCGGGGAACACAGATACGCAGTATTTT
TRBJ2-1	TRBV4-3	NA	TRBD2	CASSQWRETYNEQFF	TGCGCCAGCAGCCAATGGCGGGAGACCTACAATGAGCAGTTCTTC
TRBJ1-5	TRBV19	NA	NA	CASSMSGNQPQHF	TGTGCCAGTAGTATGAGTGGCAATCAGCCCCAGCATTTT
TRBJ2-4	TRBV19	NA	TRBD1	CASSGGRTGSKNIQYF	TGTGCCAGTAGTGGAGGGAGGACAGGGAGTAAAAACATTCAGTACTTC
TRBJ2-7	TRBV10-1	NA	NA	CASTPGASVPYEQYF	TGCGCCAGCACACCGGGGGCTAGCGTCCCCTACGAGCAGTACTTC
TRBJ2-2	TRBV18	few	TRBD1	CASSPLRDRNTGELFF	TGTGCCAGCTCACCACTTAGGGACAGGAACACCGGGGAGCTGTTTTTT
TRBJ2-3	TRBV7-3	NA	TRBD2	CASSLDGRVDTQYF	TGTGCCAGCAGCTTAGACGGGAGGGTGGATACGCAGTATTTT
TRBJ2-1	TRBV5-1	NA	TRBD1	CASSLGGTGGNEQFF	TGCGCCAGCAGCTTGGGTGGGACAGGGGGCAATGAGCAGTTCTTC
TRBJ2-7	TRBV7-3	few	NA	CASSLRQGYEQYF	TGTGCCAGCAGCTTACGGCAGGGCTACGAGCAGTACTTC
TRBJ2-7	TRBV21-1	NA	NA	CASSKLDLLNGEQYF	TGTGCCAGCAGCAAACTAGACCTACTAAATGGGGAGCAGTACTTC
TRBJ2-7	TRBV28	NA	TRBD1	CASSPRTGGTPEQYF	TGTGCCAGCAGTCCACGGACAGGTGGCACACCCGAGCAGTACTTC
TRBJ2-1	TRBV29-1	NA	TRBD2	CSVDNLAGGRGEQFF	TGCAGCGTTGATAATCTAGCGGGAGGTAGGGGTGAGCAGTTCTTC
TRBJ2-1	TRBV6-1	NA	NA	CASSGVPGASYNEQFF	TGTGCCAGCAGTGGGGTGCCGGGGGCTTCCTACAATGAGCAGTTCTTC
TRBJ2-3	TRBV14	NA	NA	CASSLGVQPQRTDTQYF	TGTGCCAGCAGCCTCGGCGTCCAGCCGCAACGCACAGATACGCAGTATTTT
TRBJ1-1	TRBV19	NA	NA	CASSILGGTEAFF	TGTGCCAGTAGTATTCTGGGAGGTACTGAAGCTTTCTTT
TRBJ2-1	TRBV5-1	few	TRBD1	CASSLHRGDYNEQFF	TGCGCCAGCAGCTTACACAGGGGGGACTACAATGAGCAGTTCTTC
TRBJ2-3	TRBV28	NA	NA	CASLDRATDTQYF	TGTGCCAGCTTGGACCGAGCCACAGATACGCAGTATTTT
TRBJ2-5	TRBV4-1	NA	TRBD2	CASSQDRASGKEYF	TGCGCCAGCAGCCAAGATCGGGCTAGCGGGAAGGAATACTTC
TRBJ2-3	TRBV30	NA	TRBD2	CAWTLTSGVTDTQYF	TGTGCCTGGACCTTGACTAGCGGCGTCACAGATACGCAGTATTTT
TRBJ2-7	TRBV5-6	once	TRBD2	CASSYSGEGRHHEQYF	TGTGCCAGCAGCTATTCCGGGGAGGGCAGGCACCACGAGCAGTACTTC
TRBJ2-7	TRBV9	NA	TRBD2	CASSLLAGGAPGEQYF	TGTGCCAGCAGCTTACTAGCGGGAGGTGCCCCTGGCGAGCAGTACTTC
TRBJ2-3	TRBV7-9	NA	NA	CASSLVLRGGADTQYF	TGTGCCAGCAGCTTAGTTTTAAGGGGGGGCGCAGATACGCAGTATTTT
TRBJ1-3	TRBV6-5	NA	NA	CASSYSRTAGNTIYF	TGTGCCAGCAGTTACTCCCGGACGGCTGGAAACACCATATATTTT
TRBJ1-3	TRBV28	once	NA	CASSLSGRPSGNTIYF	TGTGCCAGCAGTTTGTCGGGCAGGCCCTCTGGAAACACCATATATTTT
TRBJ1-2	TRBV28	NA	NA	CASSFGDRPIYGYTF	TGTGCCAGCAGTTTTGGAGACAGGCCGATCTATGGCTACACCTTC
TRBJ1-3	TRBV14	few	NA	CASSLRQSSGNTIYF	TGTGCCAGCAGCCTTAGACAGAGCTCTGGAAACACCATATATTTT
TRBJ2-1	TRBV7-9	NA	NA	CASTVLTWGEQFF	TGTGCCAGCACCGTCTTAACCTGGGGTGAGCAGTTCTTC
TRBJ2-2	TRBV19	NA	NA	CASSIRAATGELFF	TGTGCCAGTAGTATTCGAGCGGCCACCGGGGAGCTGTTTTTT
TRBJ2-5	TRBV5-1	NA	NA	CASSLESVQETQYF	TGCGCCAGCAGCTTGGAGTCAGTTCAAGAGACCCAGTACTTC
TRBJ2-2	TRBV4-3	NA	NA	CASSQEPGGTYTGELFF	TGCGCCAGCAGCCAAGAACCCGGAGGGACCTACACCGGGGAGCTGTTTTTT
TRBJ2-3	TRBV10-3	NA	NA	CAISEPGLHGADTQYF	TGTGCCATCAGTGAACCGGGGCTCCATGGTGCAGATACGCAGTATTTT
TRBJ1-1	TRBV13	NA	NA	CASSRSKRGVTEAFF	TGTGCCAGCAGTCGTTCCAAGAGAGGGGTTACTGAAGCTTTCTTT
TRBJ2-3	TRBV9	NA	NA	CASSVDYTDTQYF	TGTGCCAGCAGCGTAGACTACACAGATACGCAGTATTTT
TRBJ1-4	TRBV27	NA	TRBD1	CASSVTGTGDEKLFF	TGTGCCAGCAGTGTGACCGGGACAGGGGATGAAAAACTGTTTTTT
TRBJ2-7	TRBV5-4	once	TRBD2	CASSLEGGFYEQYF	TGTGCCAGCAGCTTGGAGGGAGGGTTCTACGAGCAGTACTTC
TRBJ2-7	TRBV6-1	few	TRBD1	CASVLRQGPYEQYF	TGTGCCAGCGTACTAAGACAGGGTCCCTACGAGCAGTACTTC
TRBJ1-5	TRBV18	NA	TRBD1	CASSVGTGGNQPQHF	TGTGCCAGCTCAGTCGGGACAGGGGGTAATCAGCCCCAGCATTTT
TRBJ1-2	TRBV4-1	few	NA	CASSQDSNRVGYTF	TGCGCCAGCAGCCAAGATAGTAACCGGGTCGGCTACACCTTC
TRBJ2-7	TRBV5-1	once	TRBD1	CASSLDRGLFSYEQYF	TGCGCCAGCAGCTTGGACAGGGGTCTCTTCTCCTACGAGCAGTACTTC
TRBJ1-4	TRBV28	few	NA	CASSPAGYGEKLFF	TGTGCCAGCAGTCCTGCAGGGTATGGGGAAAAACTGTTTTTT
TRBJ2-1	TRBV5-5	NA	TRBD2	CASSRGLAESSYNEQFF	TGTGCCAGCAGCCGGGGACTAGCGGAAAGCTCCTACAATGAGCAGTTCTTC
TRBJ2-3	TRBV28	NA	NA	CASSLSSGTDTQYF	TGTGCCAGCAGTTTATCCAGCGGCACAGATACGCAGTATTTT
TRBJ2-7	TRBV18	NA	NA	CASSQSRVGSSYEQYF	TGTGCCAGCTCACAATCCAGGGTTGGAAGCTCCTACGAGCAGTACTTC
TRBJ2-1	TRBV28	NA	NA	CASSLLQLRGNEQFF	TGTGCCAGCAGTTTATTACAGTTGAGGGGCAATGAGCAGTTCTTC
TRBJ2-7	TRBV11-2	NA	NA	CASSSRLGAYEQYF	TGTGCCAGCAGCTCCAGACTAGGGGCCTACGAGCAGTACTTC
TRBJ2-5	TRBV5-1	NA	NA	CASSQEQGRQETQYF	TGCGCCAGCAGCCAGGAACAGGGCCGTCAAGAGACCCAGTACTTC
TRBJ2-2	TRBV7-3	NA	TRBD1	CASSPGTGAYTGELFF	TGTGCCAGCAGCCCGGGGACAGGGGCCTACACCGGGGAGCTGTTTTTT
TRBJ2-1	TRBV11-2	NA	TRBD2	CASSSNPGLAEDPEQFF	TGTGCCAGCAGCTCCAATCCGGGACTAGCGGAAGACCCTGAGCAGTTCTTC